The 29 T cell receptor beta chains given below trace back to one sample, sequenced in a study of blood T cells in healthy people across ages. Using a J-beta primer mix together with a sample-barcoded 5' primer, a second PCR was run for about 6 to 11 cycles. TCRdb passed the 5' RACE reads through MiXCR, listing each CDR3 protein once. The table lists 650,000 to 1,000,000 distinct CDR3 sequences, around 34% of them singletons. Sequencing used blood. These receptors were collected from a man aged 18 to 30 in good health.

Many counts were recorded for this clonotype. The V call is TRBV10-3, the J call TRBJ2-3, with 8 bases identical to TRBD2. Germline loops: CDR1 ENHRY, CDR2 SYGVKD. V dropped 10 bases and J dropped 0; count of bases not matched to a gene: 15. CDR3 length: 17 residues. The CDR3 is CATRVPFRGGSTDTQYF. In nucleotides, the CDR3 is TGTGCCACCAGGGTCCCTTTCCGGGGGGGTAGCACAGATACGCAGTATTTT.

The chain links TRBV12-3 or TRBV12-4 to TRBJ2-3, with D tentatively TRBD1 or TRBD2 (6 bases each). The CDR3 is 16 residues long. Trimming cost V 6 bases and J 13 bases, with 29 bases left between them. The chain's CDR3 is CASSPRGGSGTDAEYF. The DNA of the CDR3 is TGTGCCAGCAGCCCCCGAGGGGGGTCGGGCACAGATGCGGAGTATTTT.

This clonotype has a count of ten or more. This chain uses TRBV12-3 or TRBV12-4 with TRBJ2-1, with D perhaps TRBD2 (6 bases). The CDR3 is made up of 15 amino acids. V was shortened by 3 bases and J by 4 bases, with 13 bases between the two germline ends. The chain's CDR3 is CASSFSGVSYNEQFF. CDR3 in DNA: TGTGCCAGCAGTTTCTCGGGGGTATCGTACAATGAGCAGTTCTTC.

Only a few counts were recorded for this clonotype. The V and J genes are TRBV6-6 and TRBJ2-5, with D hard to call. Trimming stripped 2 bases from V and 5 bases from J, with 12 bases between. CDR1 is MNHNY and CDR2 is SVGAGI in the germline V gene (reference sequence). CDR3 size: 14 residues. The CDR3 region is CASSYPGKDETQYF. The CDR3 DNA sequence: TGTGCCAGCAGTTACCCCGGAAAGGACGAGACCCAGTACTTC.

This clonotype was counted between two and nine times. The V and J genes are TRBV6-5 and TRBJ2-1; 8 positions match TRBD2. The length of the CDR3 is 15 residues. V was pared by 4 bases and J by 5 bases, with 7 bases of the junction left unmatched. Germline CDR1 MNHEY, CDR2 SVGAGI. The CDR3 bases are TGTGCCAGCAGTTCACTAGCGGCGCTCCACAATGAGCAGTTCTTC. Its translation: CASSSLAALHNEQFF.

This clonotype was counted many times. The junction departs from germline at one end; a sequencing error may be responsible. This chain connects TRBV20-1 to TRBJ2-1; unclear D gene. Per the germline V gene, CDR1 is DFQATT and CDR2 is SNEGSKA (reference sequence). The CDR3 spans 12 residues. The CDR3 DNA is TGCAGTGCTAGAGATTCCTCCAATGAGCAGTTCTTC. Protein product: CSARDSSNEQFF.

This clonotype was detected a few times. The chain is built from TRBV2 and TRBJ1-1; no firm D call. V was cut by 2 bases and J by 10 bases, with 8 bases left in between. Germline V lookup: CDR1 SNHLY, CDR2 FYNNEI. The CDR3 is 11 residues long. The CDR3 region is CASSESNGAFF. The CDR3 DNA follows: TGTGCCAGCAGTGAATCTAACGGAGCTTTCTTT. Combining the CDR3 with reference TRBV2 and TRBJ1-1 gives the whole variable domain EPEVTQTPSHQVTQMGQEVILRCVPISNHLYFYWYRQILGQKVEFLVSFYNNEISEKSEIFDDQFSVERPDGSNFTLKIRSTKLEDSAMYFCASSESNGAFFGQGTRLTVV.

The CDR3 here is CASSEYMGADETQYF. In DNA form, the CDR3 reads TGTGCCAGCAGTGAATATATGGGGGCGGATGAGACCCAGTACTTC. The rearrangement uses TRBV25-1 and TRBJ2-5; the D gene is possibly TRBD1 (6 bases). Trimming shortened V by 0 bases and J by 5 bases, and 13 bases separated the two germline ends. CDR1 is MGHDK and CDR2 is SYGVNS in the germline V gene. This CDR3 spans 15 amino acids. The full variable domain, completed using reference TRBV25-1 and TRBJ2-5, is EADIYQTPRYLVIGTGKKITLECSQTMGHDKMYWYQQDPGMELHLIHYSYGVNSTEKGDLSSESTVSRIRTEHFPLTLESARPSHTSQYLCASSEYMGADETQYFGPGTRLLVL.

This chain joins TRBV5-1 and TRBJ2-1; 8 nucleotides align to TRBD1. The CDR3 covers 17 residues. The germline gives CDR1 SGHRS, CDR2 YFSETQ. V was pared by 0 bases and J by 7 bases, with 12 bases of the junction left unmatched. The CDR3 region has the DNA TGCGCCAGCAGCTTGGAGATTGGCGCAGGGGGCTCGAATGAGCAGTTCTTC. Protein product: CASSLEIGAGGSNEQFF.

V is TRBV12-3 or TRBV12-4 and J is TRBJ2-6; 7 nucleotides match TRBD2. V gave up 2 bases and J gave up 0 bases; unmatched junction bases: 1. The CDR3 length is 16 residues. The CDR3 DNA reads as TGTGCCAGCAGTTTATGGGGGGGCTCTGGGGCCAACGTCCTGACTTTC. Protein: CASSLWGGSGANVLTF.

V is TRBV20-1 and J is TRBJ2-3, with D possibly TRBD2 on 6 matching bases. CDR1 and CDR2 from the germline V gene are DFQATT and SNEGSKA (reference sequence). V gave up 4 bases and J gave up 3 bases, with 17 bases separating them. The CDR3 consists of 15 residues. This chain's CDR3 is CSAKGRGRPTDTQYF. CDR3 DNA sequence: TGCAGTGCTAAGGGTCGGGGGAGACCGACAGATACGCAGTATTTT.

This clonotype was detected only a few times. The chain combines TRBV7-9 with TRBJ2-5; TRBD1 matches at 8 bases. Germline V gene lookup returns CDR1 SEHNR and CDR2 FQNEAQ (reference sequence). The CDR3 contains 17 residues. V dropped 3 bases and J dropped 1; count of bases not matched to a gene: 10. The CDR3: CASSLGSGTGSQETQYF. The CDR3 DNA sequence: TGTGCCAGCAGCTTGGGATCCGGGACAGGCTCCCAAGAGACCCAGTACTTC. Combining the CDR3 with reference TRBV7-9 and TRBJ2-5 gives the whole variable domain DTGVSQNPRHKITKRGQNVTFRCDPISEHNRLYWYRQTLGQGPEFLTYFQNEAQLEKSRLLSDRFSAERPKGSFSTLEIQRTEQGDSAMYLCASSLGSGTGSQETQYFGPGTRLLVL.

Written as DNA, the CDR3 is TGTGCCAGCAGTTTATCGTGGCACACGAACACTGAAGCTTTCTTT. This translates into CASSLSWHTNTEAFF. This sequence joins TRBV27 and TRBJ1-1, with D uncertain. This CDR3 has 15 residues. The germline V gene has CDR1 MNHEY and CDR2 SMNVEV (reference sequence). The V end lost 0 bases, the J end lost 1 base, and 9 bases lay between the germline ends.

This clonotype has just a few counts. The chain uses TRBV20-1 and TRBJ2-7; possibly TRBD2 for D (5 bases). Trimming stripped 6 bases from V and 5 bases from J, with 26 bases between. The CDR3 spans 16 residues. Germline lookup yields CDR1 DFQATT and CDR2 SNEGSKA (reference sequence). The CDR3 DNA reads TGCAGTGCCCTCTGGGAGACAACTTACCCTCTCCACGAGCAGTACTTC. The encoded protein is CSALWETTYPLHEQYF.

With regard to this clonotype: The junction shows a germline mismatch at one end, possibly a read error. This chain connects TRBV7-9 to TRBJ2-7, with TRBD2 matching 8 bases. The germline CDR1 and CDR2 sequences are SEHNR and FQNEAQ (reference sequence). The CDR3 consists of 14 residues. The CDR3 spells CACSLDGGAIEQYF. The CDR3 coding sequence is TGTGCCTGCAGCTTAGACGGGGGGGCGATCGAGCAGTACTTC.

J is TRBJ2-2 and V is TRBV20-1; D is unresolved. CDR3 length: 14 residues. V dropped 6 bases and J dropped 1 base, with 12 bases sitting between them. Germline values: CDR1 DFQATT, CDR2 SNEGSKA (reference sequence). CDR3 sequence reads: CSARPGQNTGELFF. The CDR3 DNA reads TGCAGTGCCCGACCCGGGCAGAACACCGGGGAGCTGTTTTTT.

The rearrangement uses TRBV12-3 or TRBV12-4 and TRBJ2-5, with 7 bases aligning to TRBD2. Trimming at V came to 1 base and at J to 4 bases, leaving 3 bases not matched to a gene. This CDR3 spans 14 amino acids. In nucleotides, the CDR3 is TGTGCCAGCAGTTTAGTGACTAGCATAGAGACCCAGTACTTC. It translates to CASSLVTSIETQYF.

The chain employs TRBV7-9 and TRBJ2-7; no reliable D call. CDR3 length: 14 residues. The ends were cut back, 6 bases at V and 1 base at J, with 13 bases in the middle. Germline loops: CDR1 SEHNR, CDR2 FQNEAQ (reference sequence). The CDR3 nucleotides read TGTGCCAGCAGTCGGGCCTACTCATCCTACGAGCAGTACTTC. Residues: CASSRAYSSYEQYF.

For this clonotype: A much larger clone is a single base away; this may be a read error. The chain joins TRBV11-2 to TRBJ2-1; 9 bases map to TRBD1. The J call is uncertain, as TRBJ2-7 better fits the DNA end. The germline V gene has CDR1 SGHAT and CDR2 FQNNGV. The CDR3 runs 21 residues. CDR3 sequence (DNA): TGTGCCAGCAGCTTAGTCTACTCTGGGACAGGGTATACGGTCTCCTACAATGAGCAGTACTTC. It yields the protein CASSLVYSGTGYTVSYNEQYF.

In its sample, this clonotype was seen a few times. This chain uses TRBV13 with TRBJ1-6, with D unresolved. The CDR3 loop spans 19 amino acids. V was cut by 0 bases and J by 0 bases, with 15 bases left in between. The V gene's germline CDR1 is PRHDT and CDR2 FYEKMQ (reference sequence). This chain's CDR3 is CASSLGQKISSSYNSPLHF. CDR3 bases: TGTGCCAGCAGCTTAGGCCAAAAGATCTCAAGCTCCTATAATTCACCCCTCCACTTT.

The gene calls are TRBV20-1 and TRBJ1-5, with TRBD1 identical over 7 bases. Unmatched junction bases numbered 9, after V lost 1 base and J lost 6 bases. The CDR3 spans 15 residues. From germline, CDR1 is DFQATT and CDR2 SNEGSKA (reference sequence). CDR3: CSARADRVRGQPQHF. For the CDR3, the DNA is TGCAGTGCTAGAGCCGACAGGGTGAGGGGTCAGCCCCAGCATTTT.

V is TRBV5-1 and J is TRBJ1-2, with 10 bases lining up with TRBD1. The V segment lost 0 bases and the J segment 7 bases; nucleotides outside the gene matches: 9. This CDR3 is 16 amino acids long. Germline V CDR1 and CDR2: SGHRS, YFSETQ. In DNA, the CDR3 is TGCGCCAGCAGCTTGGCCAGACAGGGGGCGTTGCGTGGCTACACCTTC. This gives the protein CASSLARQGALRGYTF.

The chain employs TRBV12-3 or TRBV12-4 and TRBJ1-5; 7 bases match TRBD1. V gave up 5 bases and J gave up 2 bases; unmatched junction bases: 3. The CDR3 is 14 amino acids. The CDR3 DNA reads TGTGCCAGCAGTGCCGACAGGGGCAATCAGCCCCAGCATTTT. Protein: CASSADRGNQPQHF.

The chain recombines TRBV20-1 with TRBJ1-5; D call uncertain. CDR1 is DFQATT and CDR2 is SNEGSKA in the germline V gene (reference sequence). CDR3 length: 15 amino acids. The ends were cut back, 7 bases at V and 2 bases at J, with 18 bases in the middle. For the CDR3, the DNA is TGCAGTGGGGTGAGTGAGTACGGGGGCAATCAGCCCCAGCATTTT. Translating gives CSGVSEYGGNQPQHF.

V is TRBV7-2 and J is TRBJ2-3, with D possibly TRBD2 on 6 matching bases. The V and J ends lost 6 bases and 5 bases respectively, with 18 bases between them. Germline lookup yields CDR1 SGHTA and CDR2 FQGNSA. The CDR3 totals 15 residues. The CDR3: CASSRDRGALDTQYF. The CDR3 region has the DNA TGTGCCAGCAGTCGGGACCGCGGGGCGTTAGATACGCAGTATTTT.

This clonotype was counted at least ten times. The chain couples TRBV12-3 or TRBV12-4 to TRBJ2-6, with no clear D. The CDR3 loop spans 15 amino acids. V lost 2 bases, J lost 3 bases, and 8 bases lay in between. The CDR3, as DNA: TGTGCCAGCAGTTTACTGGGTAATGGGGCCAACGTCCTGACTTTC. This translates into CASSLLGNGANVLTF.

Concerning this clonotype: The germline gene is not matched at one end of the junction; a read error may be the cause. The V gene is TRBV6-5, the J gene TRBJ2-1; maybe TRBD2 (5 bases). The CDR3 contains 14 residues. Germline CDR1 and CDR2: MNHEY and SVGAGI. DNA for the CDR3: TGTGCCAACAGTGGGAGTAGGGTGGACAATGAGCAGTTCTTC. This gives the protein CANSGSRVDNEQFF.

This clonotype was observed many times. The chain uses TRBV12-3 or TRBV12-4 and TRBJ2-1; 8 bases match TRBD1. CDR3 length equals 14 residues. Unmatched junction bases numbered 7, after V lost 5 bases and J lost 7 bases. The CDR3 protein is CASSPTTGANEQFF. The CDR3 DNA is TGTGCCAGCAGTCCAACGACAGGGGCTAATGAGCAGTTCTTC.

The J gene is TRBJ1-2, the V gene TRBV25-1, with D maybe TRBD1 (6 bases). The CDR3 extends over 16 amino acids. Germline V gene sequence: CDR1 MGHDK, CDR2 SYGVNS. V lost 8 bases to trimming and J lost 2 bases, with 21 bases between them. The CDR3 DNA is TGTGCCAGCTGTGGGATAGCAGGGGTCGAAAACTATGGCTACACCTTC. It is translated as CASCGIAGVENYGYTF.